The text below deals with one T cell receptor beta chain. The data belong to a study of Ad26.COV2.S vaccination and SARS-CoV-2 variants. The V gene's germline CDR1 is SGDLS and CDR2 YYNGEE. The CDR3 is made up of 16 amino acids. The germline V and J ends were trimmed by 0 bases and 2 bases, with 13 bases remaining between them. Treatment meaning: roughly 20 received Ad26.COV2.S at low or high dose, single or two shots; roughly 5 received placebo; per-sample allocation not given. All samples were drawn on day 63, counting from the first vaccine or placebo injection. Measured with immunoSEQ multiplex PCR; TCRdb has only the in-frame clones, and not every one. The profile shows approximately 480,000 clones, around 88% of them singletons.

The TCR was taken from a person aged 18-65 years who received the Ad26.COV2.S COVID-19 vaccine or a placebo. This chain joins TRBV9 and TRBJ2-3; no clear D gene. The sequencing used peripheral blood, collected in a trial of Ad26.COV2.S vaccine versus placebo. The CDR3 region has the DNA TGTGCCAGCAGCGTAGAAGTATATGGTTCCACAGATACGCAGTATTTT. Translation gives CASSVEVYGSTDTQYF.